One and the same sample provided the 21 T cell receptor beta chains below, sequenced in a study of cytomegalovirus exposure and HLA in healthy donors. Clones were sequenced by immunoSEQ multiplex PCR, and TCRdb holds only the in-frame ones, with some missing. The sample has 60,000 to 80,000 clones; around four fifths are singletons. Sequenced material: PBMCs. The receptors stem from a man aged 25 to 40 in good health and CMV-seronegative.

The gene calls are TRBV5-1 and TRBJ1-3, with 10 bases that match TRBD1. The V gene's germline CDR1 is SGHRS and CDR2 YFSETQ. CDR3 length: 15 residues. The V and J ends lost 4 bases and 2 bases, in that order; junction bases with no gene match: 3. As DNA, the CDR3 is TGCGCCAGCAGCAGCGGACAGGGGGCTGGAAACACCATATATTTT. This gives the protein CASSSGQGAGNTIYF. The full variable domain, with the rest looked up from reference TRBV5-1 and TRBJ1-3, is KAGVTQTPRYLIKTRGQQVTLSCSPISGHRSVSWYQQTPGQGLQFLFEYFSETQRNKGNFPGRFSGRQFSNSRSEMNVSTLELGDSALYLCASSSGQGAGNTIYFGEGSWLTVV.

In its sample, this clone was seen a few times. The J gene is TRBJ2-1, the V gene TRBV11-1; TRBD2 is a possible D gene (5 bases). The germline gives CDR1 SGHAT, CDR2 FQDESV (reference sequence). This CDR3 comprises 16 residues. V was clipped by 5 bases and J by 0 bases, with 14 bases between them. The CDR3 region is CASSPTRRSSYNEQFF. CDR3 nucleotide sequence: TGTGCCAGCAGCCCAACTAGGCGGAGCTCCTACAATGAGCAGTTCTTC. The full variable domain, in which reference TRBV11-1 and TRBJ2-1 provide the parts outside the CDR3, is EAEVAQSPRYKITEKSQAVAFWCDPISGHATLYWYRQILGQGPELLVQFQDESVVDDSQLPKDRFSAERLKGVDSTLKIQPAELGDSAMYLCASSPTRRSSYNEQFFGPGTRLTVL.

This chain uses TRBV18 with TRBJ2-7; no reliable D call. Germline CDR1 KGHSH, CDR2 LQKENI. The CDR3 covers 15 residues. Trimming shortened V by 0 bases and J by 2 bases, and 11 bases separated the two germline ends. The CDR3: CASSPPNAAAYEQYF. The CDR3 bases are TGTGCCAGCTCACCACCGAATGCGGCAGCCTACGAGCAGTACTTC.

The chain links TRBV5-1 to TRBJ1-4; TRBD1 aligns across 9 bases. Germline assignment: CDR1 SGHRS and CDR2 YFSETQ. Trimming took 4 bases from V and 1 from J; bases not matched to a gene: 14. This CDR3 spans 19 amino acids. The chain's CDR3 is CASSPVGDRVGGTNEKLFF. DNA for the CDR3: TGCGCCAGCAGCCCGGTCGGGGACAGGGTAGGTGGAACTAATGAAAAACTGTTTTTT.

This clone was observed a handful of times. The chain is built from TRBV19 and TRBJ2-7; 8 bases are shared with TRBD2. The V segment lost 7 bases and the J segment 1 base; nucleotides outside the gene matches: 6. The CDR3 sequence is 14 residues long. Per germline, CDR1 LNHDA and CDR2 SQIVND (reference sequence). The CDR3 protein is CASKASSGSYEQYF. CDR3 nucleotide sequence: TGTGCCAGTAAAGCGTCTAGCGGGTCCTACGAGCAGTACTTC.

The chain links TRBV9 to TRBJ2-5, with D possibly TRBD1 on 5 matching bases. V was cut by 4 bases and J by 6 bases, with 16 bases left in between. Per the germline V gene, CDR1 is SGDLS and CDR2 is YYNGEE. The CDR3 has 14 residues. CDR3 DNA: TGTGCCAGCAGCTCCCCTGGCAGGGTAAAGACCCAGTACTTC. Translating gives CASSSPGRVKTQYF.

The V gene is TRBV5-4, the J gene TRBJ2-3; 8 bases are shared with TRBD2. Germline V lookup: CDR1 SGHNT, CDR2 YYREEE (reference sequence). CDR3 size: 15 residues. The V and J ends lost 5 bases and 3 bases, in that order; junction bases with no gene match: 8. The CDR3 coding sequence is TGTGCCAGCAGGAAGAGCGGGAGTAGGACAGATACGCAGTATTTT. It codes for CASRKSGSRTDTQYF. The full variable domain, with the rest looked up from reference TRBV5-4 and TRBJ2-3, is ETGVTQSPTHLIKTRGQQVTLRCSSQSGHNTVSWYQQALGQGPQFIFQYYREEENGRGNFPPRFSGLQFPNYSSELNVNALELDDSALYLCASRKSGSRTDTQYFGPGTRLTVL.

J is TRBJ2-3 and V is TRBV6-1; perhaps TRBD1 as D (6 bases). The germline V gene has CDR1 MNHNS and CDR2 SASEGT. There are 13 residues in the CDR3. Deletions cut 6 bases from V and 3 bases from J, with 10 bases between. CDR3 DNA: TGTGCCAGCAGCCTCGACAGGACAGATACGCAGTATTTT. Amino acids: CASSLDRTDTQYF.

The chain recombines TRBV28 with TRBJ1-4; 7 positions agree with TRBD1. Looked up from germline, CDR1 is MDHEN and CDR2 is SYDVKM. The trim removed 8 bases at V and 5 bases at J, leaving 5 bases unmatched. The CDR3 sequence is 13 residues long. This chain's CDR3 is CASGGTENEKLFF. CDR3 nucleotides: TGTGCCAGCGGAGGGACAGAGAATGAAAAACTGTTTTTT. The full variable domain, rest sourced from reference TRBV28 and TRBJ1-4, is DVKVTQSSRYLVKRTGEKVFLECVQDMDHENMFWYRQDPGLGLRLIYFSYDVKMKEKGDIPEGYSVSREKKERFSLILESASTNQTSMYLCASGGTENEKLFFGSGTQLSVL.

The chain recombines TRBV9 with TRBJ2-7; D is possibly TRBD1 (6 bases). The CDR3 is made up of 13 amino acids. Germline V gene data show CDR1 as SGDLS and CDR2 as YYNGEE. Trimming left V 4 bases short and J 6 bases short, with 14 bases between. The CDR3, as DNA: TGTGCCAGCAGCCCTAGGGCAGGGGCCGAGCAGTACTTC. Protein product: CASSPRAGAEQYF.

The CDR3 loop is CASSYSGGNYGYTF. The CDR3 DNA sequence: TGTGCCAGCAGTTACTCTGGCGGTAACTATGGCTACACCTTC. The chain has TRBV6-5 and TRBJ1-2; D is unresolved. CDR1 MNHEY and CDR2 SVGAGI come from the germline V gene. The CDR3 contains 14 residues. Trimming pared 0 bases from V and 1 base from J, leaving 6 bases between.

This clone was observed a handful of times. This chain joins TRBV28 and TRBJ1-4, with unresolved D. This CDR3 is built from 14 residues. Germline values: CDR1 MDHEN, CDR2 SYDVKM. Trimming pared 0 bases from V and 5 bases from J, leaving 7 bases between. The CDR3 DNA is TGTGCCAGCAGTTTATGGGGCCCCAATGAAAAACTGTTTTTT. This translates into CASSLWGPNEKLFF.

The chain combines TRBV7-2 with TRBJ1-3; no clear D. V lost 5 bases to trimming and J lost 2 bases, with 13 bases between them. CDR1 and CDR2 (germline): SGHTA, FQGNSA. The CDR3 totals 15 residues. CDR3 DNA: TGTGCCAGCAGCCCACTGATAAGCGCTGGAAACACCATATATTTT. It codes for CASSPLISAGNTIYF.

The chain recombines TRBV6-6 with TRBJ1-2; perhaps TRBD1 as D (5 bases). Trimming took off 11 bases at V and 3 bases at J, with 13 bases between the two ends. Germline V CDR1 and CDR2: MNHNY, SVGAGI (reference sequence). The CDR3 has 12 residues. The DNA of the CDR3 is TGTGCCGGGTACTCGGGGGACTATGGCTACACCTTC. This codes for CAGYSGDYGYTF.

The rearrangement links TRBV7-9 to TRBJ2-1; D gene unclear. Germline CDR1 reads SEHNR; CDR2 reads FQNEAQ (reference sequence). The V end lost 7 bases, the J end lost 5 bases, and 9 bases lay between the germline ends. CDR3 size: 12 residues. The CDR3 spells CASMRYDNEQFF. The CDR3 DNA is TGTGCCAGCATGCGGTACGACAATGAGCAGTTCTTC.

The rearrangement links TRBV5-4 to TRBJ2-1; D is perhaps TRBD2 (6 bases). Trimming took 0 bases from V and 2 from J, leaving 18 bases between them. This CDR3 contains 18 residues. Germline CDR1 and CDR2: SGHNT and YYREEE (reference sequence). CDR3 in DNA: TGTGCCAGCAGCTTGGCCCAGGGAATAGGACTACCCTACAATGAGCAGTTCTTC. This gives the protein CASSLAQGIGLPYNEQFF.

The chain joins TRBV6-6 to TRBJ2-5; D might be TRBD1 (6 bases). V lost 6 bases, J lost 1 base, and 12 bases lay in between. The CDR3 loop spans 14 amino acids. CDR1 is MNHNY and CDR2 is SVGAGI in the germline V gene (reference sequence). The CDR3 loop is CASRQGGLQETQYF. The CDR3 coding sequence is TGTGCCAGCAGACAAGGGGGTCTCCAAGAGACCCAGTACTTC.

The chain couples TRBV10-3 to TRBJ1-6, with 9 bases fitting TRBD1. The CDR3 length is 15 residues. Germline CDR1 is ENHRY and CDR2 is SYGVKD. With 7 bases clipped from V and 7 bases from J, the junction kept 8 bases outside the gene matches. Here the CDR3 reads CAINRSGTGNSPLHF. The CDR3 DNA is TGTGCCATCAATAGGTCCGGGACAGGGAATTCACCCCTCCACTTT.

This sequence joins TRBV7-9 and TRBJ1-2, with 7 bases matching TRBD1. Germline V gene data show CDR1 as SEHNR and CDR2 as FQNEAQ (reference sequence). The V segment lost 7 bases and the J segment 5 bases; nucleotides outside the gene matches: 7. The CDR3 runs 13 residues. CDR3 residues: CASNLRDRYGYTF. The CDR3 DNA reads TGTGCCAGCAACCTTAGGGACAGATATGGCTACACCTTC.

The V and J genes are TRBV5-1 and TRBJ1-1; D call uncertain. V lost 0 bases and J 2 bases, leaving 8 bases between the germline ends. Germline values: CDR1 SGHRS, CDR2 YFSETQ. The CDR3 consists of 14 residues. The CDR3 here is CASSLGTANTEAFF. In nucleotides, the CDR3 is TGCGCCAGCAGCTTGGGGACTGCTAACACTGAAGCTTTCTTT.

The sample holds one count of this clone. The rearrangement links TRBV7-2 to TRBJ2-3, with 7 bases aligning to TRBD1. After removal of 2 bases from V and 0 bases from J, the junction contained 2 bases not matched to a gene. CDR3 length: 15 residues. Germline CDR1 reads SGHTA; CDR2 reads FQGNSA. The CDR3 loop reads CASSLWDRSTDTQYF. CDR3 sequence (DNA): TGTGCCAGCAGCTTATGGGACAGAAGCACAGATACGCAGTATTTT.